A single T cell receptor (beta chain) is shown here with its context. Its antigen is not identified. This CDR3 is built from 15 residues. Germline V gene sequence: CDR1 SGHVS, CDR2 FQNEAQ. V was trimmed by 1 base and J by 3 bases, leaving 10 bases between them. The data are from a study of OX40 agonist ivuxolimab in advanced cancers. In the study overall: Patients assigned to dose escalation were diagnosed with hepatocellular carcinoma, melanoma, renal cell or head and neck cancer. Findings and limits, study-wide: The study observed clonal expansion of CD4+ and CD8+ blood T cells by week 6 at 0.1 to 3.0 mg/kg.

Assay used: immunoSEQ multiplex PCR; TCRdb lists only in-frame clones, some missing. Of some 64,000 clones in the sample, nearly 90% were seen once. This sequence joins TRBV7-8 and TRBJ1-3; maybe TRBD1 (5 bases). The input for sequencing was CD4+ or CD8+ T cells sorted from blood, taken in a trial of the OX40 agonist ivuxolimab. The sequence was collected from an adult with an advanced solid tumor such as melanoma, head and neck, liver or kidney cancer. CDR3 in amino acids: CASSLVGTDGNTIYF. CDR3 DNA sequence: TGTGCCAGCAGCTTAGTCGGGACGGATGGAAACACCATATATTTT.